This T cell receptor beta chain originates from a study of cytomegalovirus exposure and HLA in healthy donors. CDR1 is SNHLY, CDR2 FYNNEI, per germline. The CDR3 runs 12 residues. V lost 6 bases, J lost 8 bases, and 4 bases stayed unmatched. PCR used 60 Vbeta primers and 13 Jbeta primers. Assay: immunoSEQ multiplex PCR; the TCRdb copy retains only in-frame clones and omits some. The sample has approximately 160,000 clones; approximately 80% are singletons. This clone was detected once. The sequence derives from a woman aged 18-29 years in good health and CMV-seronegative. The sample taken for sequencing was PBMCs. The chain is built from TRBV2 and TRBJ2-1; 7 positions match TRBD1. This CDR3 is CASRWQGDEQFF. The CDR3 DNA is TGTGCCAGCAGATGGCAGGGGGATGAGCAGTTCTTC.